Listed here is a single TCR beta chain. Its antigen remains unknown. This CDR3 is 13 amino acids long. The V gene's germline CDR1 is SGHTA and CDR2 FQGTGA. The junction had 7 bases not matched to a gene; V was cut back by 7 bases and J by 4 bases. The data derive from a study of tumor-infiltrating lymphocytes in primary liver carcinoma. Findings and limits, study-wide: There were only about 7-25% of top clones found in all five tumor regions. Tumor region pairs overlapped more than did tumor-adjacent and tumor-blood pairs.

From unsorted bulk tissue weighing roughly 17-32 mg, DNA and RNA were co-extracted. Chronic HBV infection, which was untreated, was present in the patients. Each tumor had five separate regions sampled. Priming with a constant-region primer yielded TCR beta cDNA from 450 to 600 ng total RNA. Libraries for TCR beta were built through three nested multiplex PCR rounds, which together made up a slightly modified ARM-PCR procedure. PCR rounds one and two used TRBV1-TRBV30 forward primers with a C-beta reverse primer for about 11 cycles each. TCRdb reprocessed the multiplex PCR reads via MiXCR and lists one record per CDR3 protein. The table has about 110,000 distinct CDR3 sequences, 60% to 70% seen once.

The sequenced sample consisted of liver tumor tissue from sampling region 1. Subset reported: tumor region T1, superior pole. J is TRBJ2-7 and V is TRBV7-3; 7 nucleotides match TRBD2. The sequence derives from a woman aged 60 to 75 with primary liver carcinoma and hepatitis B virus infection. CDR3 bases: TGTGCCAGCACCTCTGGCGGGAGATACGAGCAGTACTTC. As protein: CASTSGGRYEQYF. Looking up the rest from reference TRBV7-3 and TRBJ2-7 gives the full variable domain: GAGVSQTPSNKVTEKGKYVELRCDPISGHTALYWYRQSLGQGPEFLIYFQGTGAADDSGLPNDRFFAVRPEGSVSTLKIQRTERGDSAVYLCASTSGGRYEQYFGPGTRLTVT.